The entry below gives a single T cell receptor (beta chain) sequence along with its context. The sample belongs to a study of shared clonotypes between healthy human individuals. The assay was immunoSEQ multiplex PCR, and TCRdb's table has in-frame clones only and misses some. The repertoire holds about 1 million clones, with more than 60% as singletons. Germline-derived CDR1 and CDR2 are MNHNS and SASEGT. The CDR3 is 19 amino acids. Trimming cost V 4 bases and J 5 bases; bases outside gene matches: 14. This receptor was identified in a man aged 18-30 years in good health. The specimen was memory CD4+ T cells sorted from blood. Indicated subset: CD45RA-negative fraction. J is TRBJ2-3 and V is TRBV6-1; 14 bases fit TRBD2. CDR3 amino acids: CASSGGTSGSGGRGDTQYF. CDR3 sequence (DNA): TGTGCCAGCAGTGGCGGGACTAGCGGGAGTGGAGGTCGGGGAGATACGCAGTATTTT.